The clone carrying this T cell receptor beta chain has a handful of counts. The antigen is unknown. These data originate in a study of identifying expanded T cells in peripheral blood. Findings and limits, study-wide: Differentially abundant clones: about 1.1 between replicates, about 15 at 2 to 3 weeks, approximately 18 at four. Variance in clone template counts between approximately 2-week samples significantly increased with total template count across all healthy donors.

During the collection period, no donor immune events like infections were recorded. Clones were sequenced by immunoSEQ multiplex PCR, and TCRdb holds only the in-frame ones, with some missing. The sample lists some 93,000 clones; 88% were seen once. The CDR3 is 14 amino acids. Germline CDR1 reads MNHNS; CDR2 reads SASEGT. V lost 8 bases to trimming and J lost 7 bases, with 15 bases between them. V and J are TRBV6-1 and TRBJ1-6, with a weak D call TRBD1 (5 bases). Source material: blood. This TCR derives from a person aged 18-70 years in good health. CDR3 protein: CASLDRPGNSPLHF. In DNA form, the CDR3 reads TGTGCCAGCCTTGACAGACCCGGGAATTCACCCCTCCACTTT.